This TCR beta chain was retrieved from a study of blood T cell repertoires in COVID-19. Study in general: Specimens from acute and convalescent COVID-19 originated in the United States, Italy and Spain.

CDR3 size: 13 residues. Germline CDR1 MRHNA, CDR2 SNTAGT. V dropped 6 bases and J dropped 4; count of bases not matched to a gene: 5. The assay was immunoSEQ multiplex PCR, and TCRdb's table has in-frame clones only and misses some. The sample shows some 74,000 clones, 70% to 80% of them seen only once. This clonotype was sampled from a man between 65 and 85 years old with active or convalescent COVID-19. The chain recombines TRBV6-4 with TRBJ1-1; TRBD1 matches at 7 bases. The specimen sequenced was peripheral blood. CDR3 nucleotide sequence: TGTGCCAGCAGCGAACAGGGGTCCACTGAAGCTTTCTTT. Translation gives CASSEQGSTEAFF.